The rows below give T cell receptor beta chains drawn from one sample of a study of blood T cell repertoires in COVID-19. Repertoires were generated with immunoSEQ multiplex PCR, while TCRdb's copy carries only in-frame clones and drops some. The sample holds roughly 30,000 clones; 90% to 95% are singletons and the top ten take roughly 0.8%. The specimen sequenced was peripheral blood. Receptors were obtained from a woman in her seventies with COVID-19, enrolled during active disease. Both conserved end residues are part of each CDR3. D genes are given only for firm matches. Clone size is not always given. Where it is, it says once, few, many or a class for expanded clones.

>-|TRBV5-1|TRBJ2-5|-
TGCGCCAGCAGCTTGATCTTGTCGGAGACCCAGTACTTC
CASSLILSETQYF
>TRBD1|TRBV5-1|TRBJ1-6|-
TGCGCCAGCAGCTGGACAGGGGGCGGCACCTTGGGTAATTCACCCCTCCACTTT
CASSWTGGGTLGNSPLHF
>-|TRBV5-1|TRBJ1-4|-
TGCGCCAGCAGCTTTGTGTTCGGGCTAGGGGAGGCTGAAAAACTGTTTTTT
CASSFVFGLGEAEKLFF
>TRBD1|TRBV7-2|TRBJ1-6|-
TGTGCCAGCAGCTTAGAGCACAGGGGGCTTTATAATTCACCCCTCCACTTT
CASSLEHRGLYNSPLHF
>TRBD1|TRBV5-4|TRBJ2-1|-
TGTGCCAGCAGCCGACCGACAGGGAGCTCCTACAATGAGCAGTTCTTC
CASSRPTGSSYNEQFF
>TRBD2|TRBV6-6|TRBJ2-1|-
TGTGCCAGCAGTAACAGACTAGCGGGGAATGAGCAGTTCTTC
CASSNRLAGNEQFF
>-|TRBV27|TRBJ2-5|-
TGTGCCAGCAGTTTGCTCGGGGGGACCCAGTACTTC
CASSLLGGTQYF
>-|TRBV2|TRBJ1-4|once
TGTGCCAGCAGTGTCGGGGAGGCGGCAACTAATGAAAAACTGTTTTTT
CASSVGEAATNEKLFF
>TRBD1|TRBV28|TRBJ2-2|-
TGTGCGACGCAGGGGGTCACCGGGGAGCTGTTTTTT
CATQGVTGELFF
>-|TRBV10-1|TRBJ2-1|-
TGCGCCAGCAGCTATACAGGATACAATGAGCAGTTCTTC
CASSYTGYNEQFF
>TRBD1|TRBV5-7|TRBJ1-5|-
TGTGCCAGCAGCTTGGGTATTGTTCGGGACAGGGAGTCGCAGCCCCAGCATTTT
CASSLGIVRDRESQPQHF
>TRBD2|TRBV28|TRBJ2-3|-
TGTGCCAGCAGTACCCCTACGGGGACTAGCGGGAAGGGAAGGTCAGATACGCAGTATTTT
CASSTPTGTSGKGRSDTQYF
>-|TRBV6-5|TRBJ1-2|-
TGTGCCAGCAGTTACTCAAACGGGATCCCTTCTCTTGGCTACACCTTC
CASSYSNGIPSLGYTF
>-|TRBV4-1|TRBJ1-3|-
TGCGCCAGCAGCCAGCCGGGATTCTCTGGAAACACCATATATTTT
CASSQPGFSGNTIYF
>-|TRBV5-1|TRBJ2-3|-
TGCGCCAGCAGCTTGGTAGTGGGACTCACAGATACGCAGTATTTT
CASSLVVGLTDTQYF